This T cell receptor beta chain emerged from a study of blood T cells in healthy people across ages. Study-level background: Capture by template switching was about one barcoded beta molecule per two T cells.

The CDR3 runs 15 residues. The V gene's germline CDR1 is SNHLY and CDR2 FYNNEI. Using a J-beta primer mix together with a sample-barcoded 5' primer, a second PCR was run for roughly 6 to 12 cycles. MiXCR, applied by TCRdb to the 5' RACE reads, yields one record per CDR3 protein. The repertoire consists of more than 750,000 distinct CDR3 sequences, with 25% to 35% occurring once and the leading ten covering 9.5% to 13%. This same sample was also part of a study on T cells of mothers and their children. Per that paper: Sequencing got over 10 million TCR beta CDR3 reads from each mother and roughly 3 million from each child.

Material for sequencing was blood. The receptor comes from a woman aged 35 to 49 in good health. The chain carries TRBV2 and TRBJ2-5; 8 bases match TRBD1. The DNA matches TRBJ2-7 better at its end, which makes the J call doubtful. The CDR3 here is CASRKQGGNSPEQYF. In nucleotides, the CDR3 is TGTGCCAGCAGGAAACAGGGGGGAAACAGCCCCGAGCAGTACTTC.